A selection of T cell receptor beta chains follows, all from one sample in a study of blood T cell repertoires in COVID-19. Sequencing used immunoSEQ multiplex PCR; TCRdb keeps in-frame clones, though not all of them. Of about 110,000 clones in the sample, 75% to 80% were seen once. The specimen sequenced was peripheral blood. These receptors all stem from a woman older than 75 with active or convalescent COVID-19. Both conserved end residues are trimmed from each CDR3. D genes are given only for firm matches.

d_call v_call cdr3_aa
TRBD2 TRBV15 ATSRDMGLGVLEQF
NA TRBV6-4 ASSDPPEVGHPYEQY
NA TRBV6-5 ASSSRNGQNYNEQF
NA TRBV7-9 ASSPRRWGRNQPQH
NA TRBV19 ASSREDEGGWNTEAF
TRBD1 TRBV7-3 ASSADRVSYNEQF
TRBD1 TRBV28 ASSFLGTGQFEQY
TRBD2 TRBV7-2 ASSAPASSGSPYEQY
NA TRBV7-2 ASSLAAADFYEQY
NA TRBV7-8 ASSLVRTRAGYT
NA TRBV9 ASSPGLPDEQF
NA TRBV30 AWSGTPDYYGYT
NA TRBV24-1 ATSDFGGTDTQY
TRBD2 TRBV4-2 ASSQDLGPSGTSYNEQF
TRBD1 TRBV19 ASSKGTGLTQPQH
NA TRBV7-2 ASSPGTFYEQY
NA TRBV10-3 AITETGTPNTEAF
NA TRBV5-6 ASSLRGRGNYGYT
NA TRBV10-3 AISELPSAVGGELF
TRBD2 TRBV4-2 ASSQDGTSGRAGDTQY
TRBD2 TRBV5-1 ASSPGLAAAGETQY
TRBD2 TRBV6-2/TRBV6-3 ASSYFASGSFVYEQY
TRBD2 TRBV5-1 ASSLIVAGGVDTQY
NA TRBV5-6 ASSLAVAESYNEQF